The 17 T cell receptor beta chains below all came from one sample that was sequenced in a study of shared clonotypes between healthy human individuals. Some clones are missing from TCRdb's copy, which holds only in-frame ones; the method was immunoSEQ multiplex PCR. Among millions of clones, 85% to 95% were seen once, and the ten largest hold about 0.13%. Specimen: naive CD4+ T cells sorted from blood. Sample subset: CD45RA+ positively selected. These receptors originate from a man between 18 and 29 years old in good health.

CDR3 loop: CASSAGQNTEAFF. In nucleotides, the CDR3 is TGTGCCAGCTCAGCCGGACAGAACACTGAAGCTTTCTTT. This chain links TRBV18 with TRBJ1-1, with TRBD1 as a possible D gene (5 bases). The CDR3 covers 13 residues. Between the trimmed V and J ends, which lost 5 bases and 1 base, there was a span of 8 bases. CDR1 and CDR2 from the germline V gene are KGHSH and LQKENI.

The chain is built from TRBV29-1 and TRBJ1-5; tentatively, D is TRBD1 (5 bases). CDR1 and CDR2 from the germline V gene are SQVTM and ANQGSEA. Trimming took 4 bases from V and 7 from J, leaving 14 bases between them. The CDR3 consists of 13 residues. The CDR3 DNA reads as TGCAGCGTTGGGGCAGGGCGGGGGCAGCCCCAGCATTTT. Its protein product is CSVGAGRGQPQHF.

V is TRBV9 and J is TRBJ2-2; TRBD2 matches 13 bases. The CDR3 totals 19 residues. In germline, CDR1 is SGDLS, CDR2 YYNGEE. The trim removed 3 bases at V and 5 bases at J, leaving 13 bases unmatched. The CDR3 DNA is TGTGCCAGCAGCGCCCGAAATTTACTAGCGGGAGGGAGGACCGGGGAGCTGTTTTTT. Amino acid sequence: CASSARNLLAGGRTGELFF.

The J gene is TRBJ2-5, the V gene TRBV18; no clear D gene. The V end lost 0 bases, the J end lost 7 bases, and 18 bases lay between the germline ends. This CDR3 is 16 amino acids long. Germline-derived CDR1 and CDR2 are KGHSH and LQKENI. DNA for the CDR3: TGTGCCAGCTCACCACCGCGCCAAGGCAATTTAGGGACCCAGTACTTC. Translation: CASSPPRQGNLGTQYF.

The chain combines TRBV28 with TRBJ1-5, with 7 bases lining up with TRBD1. V shed 5 bases and J 6 bases; nucleotides not matched to a gene: 7. Germline CDR1 reads MDHEN; CDR2 reads SYDVKM. The CDR3 contains 14 residues. The CDR3 region is CASSPTGYGQPQHF. The CDR3 DNA follows: TGTGCCAGCAGTCCGACAGGGTACGGTCAGCCCCAGCATTTT. The full variable domain, in which reference TRBV28 and TRBJ1-5 provide the parts outside the CDR3, is DVKVTQSSRYLVKRTGEKVFLECVQDMDHENMFWYRQDPGLGLRLIYFSYDVKMKEKGDIPEGYSVSREKKERFSLILESASTNQTSMYLCASSPTGYGQPQHFGDGTRLSIL.

V and J are TRBV5-1 and TRBJ2-1; 9 nucleotides agree with TRBD2. V trimming: 1 base; J trimming: 7 bases; junction bases outside the gene matches: 12. This CDR3 spans 17 amino acids. The V gene's germline CDR1 is SGHRS and CDR2 YFSETQ. The CDR3 spells CASSLTEAGGGANEQFF. The CDR3 nucleotides read TGCGCCAGCAGCTTGACGGAAGCGGGAGGTGGGGCAAATGAGCAGTTCTTC.

Turning to this clone: The same CDR3 can be traced to other DNA sequences in this sample. This chain joins TRBV18 and TRBJ2-1; 7 bases match TRBD2. The CDR3 has 14 residues. Per the germline V gene, CDR1 is KGHSH and CDR2 is LQKENI. The ends lost 6 bases at V and 0 bases at J; junction bases unmatched: 2. CDR3 residues: CASSPGGSYNEQFF. The CDR3 nucleotides are TGTGCCAGCTCCCCGGGGGGCTCCTACAATGAGCAGTTCTTC.

This chain links TRBV5-1 with TRBJ2-7, with a tentative D call TRBD1 (5 bases). The CDR3 length is 15 residues. V was trimmed by 3 bases and J by 0 bases, leaving 13 bases between them. Germline CDR1 reads SGHRS; CDR2 reads YFSETQ. In nucleotides, the CDR3 is TGCGCCAGCAGCTCCCCGGACAAGAGCTCCTACGAGCAGTACTTC. As protein: CASSSPDKSSYEQYF.

The V gene is TRBV28, the J gene TRBJ1-5, with D possibly TRBD1 on 5 matching bases. V lost 5 bases and J lost 5, with 16 bases in between. The CDR3 sequence is 15 residues long. Germline V lookup: CDR1 MDHEN, CDR2 SYDVKM. CDR3 in amino acids: CASSPRSGRYQPQHF. CDR3 nucleotide sequence: TGTGCCAGCAGTCCCCGATCAGGGAGGTATCAGCCCCAGCATTTT.

The chain couples TRBV2 to TRBJ2-3; TRBD1 aligns across 9 bases. This CDR3 is built from 15 residues. Germline V CDR1 and CDR2: SNHLY, FYNNEI. After removal of 5 bases from V and 1 base from J, the junction contained 4 bases not matched to a gene. This CDR3 reads CASSPQGARTDTQYF. The CDR3 DNA reads as TGTGCCAGCAGTCCACAGGGGGCCCGCACAGATACGCAGTATTTT.

The gene calls are TRBV7-9 and TRBJ2-6; possibly TRBD1 for D (5 bases). Trimming left V 4 bases short and J 0 bases short, with 10 bases between. Per germline, CDR1 SEHNR and CDR2 FQNEAQ (reference sequence). The CDR3 totals 16 residues. CDR3 sequence (DNA): TGTGCCAGCAGCTCGACAGCCCCCTCTGGGGCCAACGTCCTGACTTTC. It encodes CASSSTAPSGANVLTF.

The chain combines TRBV5-6 with TRBJ1-2; maybe TRBD1 (6 bases). Trimming took 0 bases from V and 4 from J, leaving 10 bases between them. CDR3 length: 14 residues. CDR1 and CDR2 from the germline V gene are SGHDT and YYEEEE. CDR3 coding DNA: TGTGCCAGCAGCTTGGTCGGACAGAGCTATGGCTACACCTTC. Encoded protein: CASSLVGQSYGYTF.

This chain uses TRBV7-2 with TRBJ1-2; a weak D match, TRBD1 (6 bases). Trimming shortened V by 1 base and J by 4 bases, and 16 bases separated the two germline ends. This CDR3 region has 16 residues. From germline, CDR1 is SGHTA and CDR2 FQGNSA. Here the CDR3 reads CASSLGTAARIYGYTF. As DNA, the CDR3 is TGTGCCAGCAGCTTAGGGACAGCGGCGAGGATCTATGGCTACACCTTC. Based on the CDR3 plus reference TRBV7-2 and TRBJ1-2, the full variable domain is GAGVSQSPSNKVTEKGKDVELRCDPISGHTALYWYRQSLGQGLEFLIYFQGNSAPDKSGLPSDRFSAERTGGSVSTLTIQRTQQEDSAVYLCASSLGTAARIYGYTFGSGTRLTVV.

The rearrangement links TRBV6-6 to TRBJ2-7; tentative D call: TRBD1 (5 bases). V lost 2 bases, J lost 2 bases, and 13 bases lay in between. This CDR3 contains 15 residues. Germline loops: CDR1 MNHNY, CDR2 SVGAGI (reference sequence). The CDR3 nucleotides read TGTGCCAGCAGTTACCTCCTAGGGGCAGCCTACGAGCAGTACTTC. Translating it yields CASSYLLGAAYEQYF.

The chain links TRBV10-3 to TRBJ2-4, with TRBD1 identical over 8 bases. Germline CDR1 is ENHRY and CDR2 is SYGVKD. Germline trimming cut 10 bases from V and 5 bases from J; bases unmatched to any gene: 7. There are 13 residues in the CDR3. CDR3 region: CATTTGAENIQYF. The CDR3 DNA reads as TGTGCCACTACGACAGGGGCCGAAAACATTCAGTACTTC.

The chain links TRBV2 to TRBJ2-5; D gene ambiguous. This CDR3 has 15 amino acids. Germline CDR1 SNHLY, CDR2 FYNNEI. Trimming pared 6 bases from V and 1 base from J, leaving 15 bases between. Here the CDR3 reads CASRQNVGVQETQYF. In nucleotides, the CDR3 is TGTGCCAGCAGGCAGAACGTGGGCGTCCAAGAGACCCAGTACTTC.

The chain employs TRBV11-3 and TRBJ2-5, with D possibly being TRBD1 or TRBD2 (6 bases each). The CDR3 loop spans 13 amino acids. V was pared by 7 bases and J by 5 bases, with 14 bases between. The V gene's germline CDR1 is SGHNT and CDR2 YENEEA. The CDR3 region is CASNRRGSETQYF. The CDR3 bases are TGTGCCAGCAACAGGAGGGGGAGCGAGACCCAGTACTTC.